Listed below are T cell receptor beta chains from one sample, sequenced in a study of cytomegalovirus exposure and HLA in healthy donors. The data were produced by immunoSEQ multiplex PCR, yet TCRdb's version contains in-frame clones alone and is incomplete. The table shows about 160,000 clones, with under 85% occurring only once. The material sequenced was PBMCs. The receptors originated from a man aged 45 to 65 in good health and CMV-seropositive. Both conserved end residues are part of each CDR3. A D gene is named only where the DNA matches it firmly. Clone sizes are given selectively: once, few, many, or a class where the clone is expanded.

clone_size	v_call	j_call	d_call	cdr3_nt	cdr3_aa
once	TRBV4-3	TRBJ2-3	.	TGCGCCAGCAGCCAGGACTTCGCGACAGATACGCAGTATTTT	CASSQDFATDTQYF
.	TRBV28	TRBJ1-6	.	TGTGCCAGCAAGCCCAGCCAGGGTATTAATTCACCCCTCCACTTT	CASKPSQGINSPLHF
.	TRBV28	TRBJ1-4	.	TGTGCCAGCAGTTTAGCCTCGGGACACAATGAAAAACTGTTTTTT	CASSLASGHNEKLFF
.	TRBV28	TRBJ1-1	.	TGTGCCAGCAGTGCCAACGGGGGTCTCATGAACACTGAAGCTTTCTTT	CASSANGGLMNTEAFF
few	TRBV9	TRBJ2-3	.	TGTGCCAGCAGCGTAGTGGGACATTTCACAGATACGCAGTATTTT	CASSVVGHFTDTQYF
.	TRBV18	TRBJ2-3	.	TGTGCCAGCTCACCACTCTTATTAGCAAGGAACGATACGCAGTATTTT	CASSPLLLARNDTQYF
.	TRBV27	TRBJ2-5	TRBD2	TGTGCCAGCAGTTTGAGGGCGGGGGACCTCCAAGAGACCCAGTACTTC	CASSLRAGDLQETQYF
.	TRBV19	TRBJ2-1	TRBD2	TGTGCCAGTAGTCCCTGGACTAGCAGCTACAATGAGCAGTTCTTC	CASSPWTSSYNEQFF
.	TRBV30	TRBJ2-1	TRBD2	TGTGCCTGGAGTGTACCGGGGGGAGGAAATGAGCAGTTCTTC	CAWSVPGGGNEQFF
.	TRBV29-1	TRBJ2-7	TRBD2	TGCAGCGTGGTGGGGACTACGTCCTACGAGCAGTACTTC	CSVVGTTSYEQYF
once	TRBV29-1	TRBJ1-1	.	TGCAGCGTTGCACCCGCCCAGGCGTCAGCTTTCTTT	CSVAPAQASAFF
once	TRBV12-2	TRBJ2-5	.	TGTGCAAGTCGCGTAGAGGGGGGACTAGCGGGAGAAGAGACCCAGTACTTC	CASRVEGGLAGEETQYF
.	TRBV9	TRBJ2-7	TRBD1	TGTGCCAGCAGCCCGGGACAGCCCGACGAGCAGTACTTC	CASSPGQPDEQYF
.	TRBV9	TRBJ2-5	TRBD1	TGTGCCAGCAGCGTGCCACAGGGGAATGTAGAGACCCAGTACTTC	CASSVPQGNVETQYF
.	TRBV9	TRBJ1-2	TRBD1	TGTGCCAGCAGCGTTGGGACAGGGGTTCATATGGTCACCTTC	CASSVGTGVHMVTF
.	TRBV5-4	TRBJ2-7	TRBD2	TGTGCCAGCAGCCCTGCGGCTAGCGGGAGTTACGAGCAGTACTTC	CASSPAASGSYEQYF
.	TRBV4-2	TRBJ1-2	.	TGTGCCAGCAGCCAAGACACCATCACGGAAGGGGGCTATGGCTACACCTTC	CASSQDTITEGGYGYTF
.	TRBV4-3	TRBJ2-7	TRBD1	TGCGCCAGCAGCCGGGACAGGGGCAACGAGCAGTACTTC	CASSRDRGNEQYF
.	TRBV7-9	TRBJ2-1	TRBD2	TGTGCCAGCAGCCCGCCACGAAGGACTAGCGGGAGGGTTAACAATGAGCAGTTCTTC	CASSPPRRTSGRVNNEQFF
.	TRBV27	TRBJ1-6	.	TGTGCCAGCAGGAGGGATACAGAGATCGGCTCACCCCTCCACTTT	CASRRDTEIGSPLHF
once	TRBV9	TRBJ2-3	.	TGTGCCAGCAGCGTAGCTCTAACAGATACGCAGTATTTT	CASSVALTDTQYF
few	TRBV6-1	TRBJ2-3	.	TGTGCCAGCAGTGAAGCGCGGGTAGATACGCAGTATTTT	CASSEARVDTQYF
.	TRBV28	TRBJ2-2	TRBD2	TGTGCCAGCAGATCCCCAACTAGCGGGGGGGCCGGGGAGCTGTTTTTT	CASRSPTSGGAGELFF
.	TRBV4-1	TRBJ2-7	.	TGCGCCAGCAGTCAAGATGTAGCGGAAAGCTCCTACGAGCAGTACTTC	CASSQDVAESSYEQYF